This T cell receptor (beta chain) was observed in a study of T-cell reconstitution after alpha-beta-depleted transplantation in children. This clonotype was found a few times. V was clipped by 7 bases and J by 5 bases, with 5 bases between them. The CDR3 is made up of 11 amino acids. Looked up from germline, CDR1 is SEHNR and CDR2 is FQNEAQ (reference sequence). Library preparation (for TCRbeta) was performed with unique molecular identifiers. From the PCR reads, TCRdb called clonotypes with MiXCR, one entry per CDR3 protein. The data hold under 450,000 distinct CDR3 sequences, with 10% to 15% observed a single time.

This TCR came from a human donor who donated a stem cell graft to a child with Fanconi anemia. The sequencing here drew on PBMCs, taken from the stem cell graft. The chain carries TRBV7-9 and TRBJ2-2; D unclear. This CDR3 is CASKETGELFF. The CDR3 coding sequence is TGTGCCAGCAAGGAGACCGGGGAGCTGTTTTTT.